A single sample is the source of the 17 T cell receptor beta chains below, sequenced in a study of CD8 T cells in Susac syndrome. An amount of RNA that ranged from roughly 0.5 to 1 ug was reverse transcribed with random hexamers. TCRdb processed the immunoSEQ multiplex PCR reads anew with MiXCR; each CDR3 protein has one entry. The sample lists 150,000 to 200,000 distinct CDR3 sequences, around 95% seen once, with 0.13% to 0.15% in the top ten. The material sequenced was CD4+ T cells from PBMCs. Source of these receptors: a human donor in good health.

The chain couples TRBV7-3 to TRBJ2-6; no definite D call. Germline assignment: CDR1 SGHTA and CDR2 FQGTGA. V lost 1 base and J lost 2, with 12 bases in between. The CDR3 contains 17 residues. CDR3 DNA: TGTGCCAGCAGCTTAAATCCTGGTCAGGCTGGGGCCAACGTCCTGACTTTC. Translation: CASSLNPGQAGANVLTF.

Here the CDR3 reads CASSLTPGRSYEQYF. CDR3 in DNA: TGTGCCAGCAGTTTAACTCCGGGGAGATCCTACGAGCAGTACTTC. The chain is built from TRBV12-3 or TRBV12-4 and TRBJ2-7; a possible D gene is TRBD2 (5 bases). The V gene lost 2 bases and the J gene lost 1 base, with 12 bases spanning the gap. This CDR3 comprises 15 residues.

The chain links TRBV7-2 to TRBJ2-5; 11 bases agree with TRBD2. V lost 6 bases and J lost 5; bases outside the gene matches: 8. In germline, CDR1 is SGHTA, CDR2 FQGNSA. The CDR3 has 15 residues. The CDR3 sequence: CASRTNSGGAETQYF. In DNA form, the CDR3 reads TGTGCCAGCAGAACGAATAGCGGGGGGGCTGAGACCCAGTACTTC.

The chain uses TRBV2 and TRBJ1-6, with 7 bases identical to TRBD1. The V and J ends lost 11 bases and 7 bases, in that order; junction bases with no gene match: 14. Germline V lookup: CDR1 SNHLY, CDR2 FYNNEI. The CDR3 length is 15 residues. CDR3 sequence: CASSGETGKNSPLHF. CDR3 bases: TGTGCCTCTAGCGGGGAGACAGGGAAGAATTCACCCCTCCACTTT.

The gene calls are TRBV9 and TRBJ1-2; D remains ambiguous. The CDR3 length is 12 residues. The V and J ends lost 0 bases and 6 bases respectively, with 6 bases between them. The germline V gene encodes CDR1 SGDLS and CDR2 YYNGEE. The CDR3 sequence: CASSVASHGYTF. Written as DNA, the CDR3 is TGTGCCAGCAGCGTAGCCAGTCATGGCTACACCTTC.

The chain couples TRBV7-9 to TRBJ1-6; the D is unclear. Per germline, CDR1 SEHNR and CDR2 FQNEAQ (reference sequence). The CDR3 spans 14 residues. Trimming stripped 5 bases from V and 6 bases from J, with 11 bases between. The CDR3 region is CASSPLGGNSPLHF. The CDR3 DNA reads as TGTGCCAGCAGCCCCTTGGGTGGTAATTCACCCCTCCACTTT.

The chain uses TRBV3-1 and TRBJ2-1; TRBD2 is a possible D gene (6 bases). Trimming took off 3 bases at V and 5 bases at J, with 14 bases between the two ends. This CDR3 comprises 15 residues. Germline CDR1 is LGHDT and CDR2 is YNNKEL (reference sequence). CDR3 region: CASSQSSGTNNEQFF. The CDR3 DNA reads TGTGCCAGCAGCCAGAGTAGCGGTACAAACAATGAGCAGTTCTTC.

The chain is built from TRBV3-1 and TRBJ2-2; D possibly corresponds to TRBD1 (6 bases). Germline-derived CDR1 and CDR2 are LGHDT and YNNKEL (reference sequence). Between the trimmed V and J ends, which lost 4 bases and 5 bases, there was a span of 8 bases. The CDR3 totals 13 residues. CDR3 in DNA: TGTGCCAGCAGCCGGGGGCAAACCGGGGAGCTGTTTTTT. Its translation is CASSRGQTGELFF.

V usage is TRBV28 and J usage is TRBJ1-5; no clear D gene. The CDR3 covers 13 residues. CDR1 and CDR2 from the germline V gene are MDHEN and SYDVKM. Trimming shortened V by 6 bases and J by 5 bases, and 11 bases separated the two germline ends. CDR3 protein: CASSLAQDQPQHF. Here the CDR3 DNA reads TGTGCCAGCAGCCTGGCCCAGGATCAGCCCCAGCATTTT.

This clonotype appeared a single time. The chain is built from TRBV4-3 and TRBJ2-7; D tentatively reads TRBD1 or TRBD2 (5 bases each). From germline, CDR1 is LGHNA and CDR2 YSLEER. This CDR3 has 17 residues. Trimming removed 0 bases from V and 1 base from J, with 16 bases in between. CDR3 loop: CASSQEIGAGDSYEQYF. Written as DNA, the CDR3 is TGCGCCAGCAGCCAAGAAATCGGGGCTGGTGATTCCTACGAGCAGTACTTC.

The rearrangement uses TRBV15 and TRBJ1-4; TRBD1 aligns across 8 bases. The CDR3 contains 13 residues. J gave up 8 bases and V 2 bases, and 1 base lay outside the gene matches. CDR1 LNHNV and CDR2 YYDKDF come from the germline V gene (reference sequence). As DNA, the CDR3 is TGTGCCACCAGCAGACAGGGGGCGGAAAAACTGTTTTTT. This sequence encodes CATSRQGAEKLFF.

This clonotype turned up a few times. This sequence joins TRBV9 and TRBJ1-1; D is unclear. With 4 bases removed from V and 2 bases from J, the gap between germline ends came to 9 bases. CDR1 and CDR2 from the germline V gene are SGDLS and YYNGEE. This CDR3 region has 13 residues. The CDR3 DNA reads as TGTGCCAGCAGCCTTCTAAGAAACACTGAAGCTTTCTTT. The encoded protein is CASSLLRNTEAFF.

This clonotype was seen a single time. The CDR3 here is CASSPRIRTRQGTYEQYF. DNA for the CDR3: TGTGCCAGCTCACCGCGTATACGGACGAGACAGGGGACCTACGAGCAGTACTTC. The chain combines TRBV18 with TRBJ2-7; TRBD1 agrees at 8 bases. V shed 3 bases and J 2 bases; nucleotides not matched to a gene: 15. CDR3 length: 18 residues. Germline-derived CDR1 and CDR2 are KGHSH and LQKENI.

This chain uses TRBV29-1 with TRBJ2-1, with TRBD1 matching over 9 bases. The CDR3 loop spans 14 amino acids. CDR1 and CDR2 (germline): SQVTM, ANQGSEA. The V gene end was trimmed by 6 bases and the J gene end by 4 bases; junction bases not matched to a gene: 7. The CDR3 reads CSVHDRGIYNEQFF. The CDR3 bases are TGCAGCGTACATGACAGGGGGATTTACAATGAGCAGTTCTTC.

J is TRBJ1-2 and V is TRBV4-3, with D tentatively TRBD1 (6 bases). Looked up from germline, CDR1 is LGHNA and CDR2 is YSLEER. The CDR3 is 13 amino acids. The V end was cut by 6 bases, the J end by 8 bases, with 16 bases between. The CDR3 here is CASRKDSQGGYTF. DNA of the CDR3: TGCGCCAGCAGAAAGGACAGCCAAGGGGGCTACACCTTC.

This sequence joins TRBV5-1 and TRBJ1-1, with D hard to call. V was shortened by 0 bases and J by 7 bases, with 10 bases between the two germline ends. Germline V gene lookup returns CDR1 SGHRS and CDR2 YFSETQ. The CDR3 has 13 amino acids. The CDR3 loop reads CASSLVSGYEAFF. DNA of the CDR3: TGCGCCAGCAGCTTGGTGTCCGGATATGAAGCTTTCTTT.

The chain combines TRBV7-9 with TRBJ2-6; unclear D gene. The V gene lost 9 bases and the J gene lost 0 bases, with 18 bases spanning the gap. CDR3 size: 17 residues. Germline CDR1 SEHNR, CDR2 FQNEAQ (reference sequence). This chain's CDR3 is CASNLGVDSSGANVLTF. CDR3 DNA sequence: TGTGCCAGTAACCTGGGCGTTGATAGCTCTGGGGCCAACGTCCTGACTTTC.